A single sample gave rise to the 27 T cell receptor beta chains below, sequenced in a study of T cells after yellow fever vaccination (dated by TCRdb to about 2019). In the paper's terms, the treatment or condition label means: live attenuated yellow fever vaccine strain. The library relied on 5' RACE. This sample was sequenced with an Illumina NovaSeq 6000. TCRdb passed the public sequencing reads through fastp at Q25 and MiXCR, retaining productive beta sequences. Every distinct CDR3 protein forms one entry, paired with its most common genes and DNA. This sample lists 400,000 or so distinct CDR3 sequences; under 20% were detected once. The ten largest make up roughly 19% of the sample. The specimen comprised PBMCs, sampled before the yellow fever booster vaccination. These receptors were collected from a man between 18 and 35 years old who received the YFV17D yellow fever vaccine.

The V gene is TRBV2, the J gene TRBJ1-6, with TRBD1 matching 7 bases. CDR3 length equals 14 residues. J was trimmed by 5 bases and V by 11 bases; bases with no gene match: 9. Germline V CDR1 and CDR2: SNHLY, FYNNEI. The CDR3 region is CAAYGTVNNSPLHF. DNA for the CDR3: TGTGCCGCCTACGGGACAGTCAATAATTCACCCCTCCACTTT. The whole variable domain, filled in from reference TRBV2 and TRBJ1-6, reads EPEVTQTPSHQVTQMGQEVILRCVPISNHLYFYWYRQILGQKVEFLVSFYNNEISEKSEIFDDQFSVERPDGSNFTLKIRSTKLEDSAMYFCAAYGTVNNSPLHFGNGTRLTVT.

This chain joins TRBV27 and TRBJ1-6, with no clear D. V was pared by 11 bases and J by 0 bases, with 17 bases between. This CDR3 is built from 16 residues. Per the germline V gene, CDR1 is MNHEY and CDR2 is SMNVEV (reference sequence). For the CDR3, the DNA is TGTGCCCGCCTCTGGGGTCAGAGCTCCTATAATTCACCCCTCCACTTT. Translation: CARLWGQSSYNSPLHF.

J is TRBJ1-1 and V is TRBV5-4; the match to TRBD1 covers 7 bases. With 4 bases clipped from V and 2 bases from J, the junction kept 8 bases outside the gene matches. Germline-derived CDR1 and CDR2 are SGHNT and YYREEE (reference sequence). This CDR3 comprises 15 residues. CDR3 nucleotide sequence: TGTGCCAGCAGCCCTACAGGGGAAATTAACACTGAAGCTTTCTTT. This codes for CASSPTGEINTEAFF.

In this sample, this clonotype turned up once. The chain carries TRBV25-1 and TRBJ2-1; D is ambiguous. V was cut by 2 bases and J by 8 bases, with 7 bases left in between. The CDR3 runs 12 residues. Germline values: CDR1 MGHDK, CDR2 SYGVNS. CDR3 bases: TGTGCCAGCAGTGAAGTCCGAGATGAGCAGTTCTTC. Encoded protein: CASSEVRDEQFF.

This clonotype has just a few counts. This chain joins TRBV4-3 and TRBJ2-7, with 12 nucleotides matching TRBD2. CDR1 and CDR2 (germline): LGHNA, YSLEER. J gave up 6 bases and V 1 base, and 7 bases lay outside the gene matches. The CDR3 has 16 residues. The DNA of the CDR3 is TGCGCCAGCAGCCAAGGGGCCGGGACTAGCGGGCGCGAGCAGTACTTC. Its protein product is CASSQGAGTSGREQYF.

Comments on this clonotype: A read error may produce the germline difference seen at one junction end. This chain links TRBV10-3 with TRBJ2-3; perhaps TRBD2 as D (5 bases). This CDR3 region has 14 residues. Germline CDR1 is ENHRY and CDR2 is SYGVKD. The CDR3 DNA follows: TGTGCCACCACGGCCCCCCCTAGCACAGATACGCATTATTTT. Amino acid sequence: CATTAPPSTDTHYF.

This clonotype was detected a few times. V usage is TRBV9 and J usage is TRBJ2-3; D gene ambiguous. The CDR3 extends over 14 amino acids. In germline, CDR1 is SGDLS, CDR2 YYNGEE. V shed 4 bases and J shed 1 base, with 10 bases lying between them. CDR3 in DNA: TGTGCCAGCAGCCCCTTTCAGGGCACAGATACGCAGTATTTT. As protein: CASSPFQGTDTQYF.

This clonotype was counted a few times. V and J are TRBV7-2 and TRBJ1-5, with 7 nucleotides matching TRBD1. The germline CDR1 and CDR2 sequences are SGHTA and FQGNSA. The CDR3 runs to 17 residues. With V trimmed by 0 bases and J by 0 bases, 5 bases remained unmatched. The CDR3 nucleotides are TGTGCCAGCAGCTTAGCGACAGGGTTCCATAGCAATCAGCCCCAGCATTTT. Translating gives CASSLATGFHSNQPQHF.

The V gene is TRBV6-2 or TRBV6-3, the J gene TRBJ2-7, with D maybe TRBD1 (5 bases). Germline CDR1 MNHEY, CDR2 SVGEGT. The CDR3 sequence is 16 residues long. V was shortened by 6 bases and J by 0 bases, with 18 bases between the two germline ends. DNA for the CDR3: TGTGCCAGCAGCCCTGTTTACCGACAGTCCTCCTACGAGCAGTACGTC. Protein sequence: CASSPVYRQSSYEQYV.

The rearrangement joins TRBV9 to TRBJ2-3, with D perhaps TRBD2 (6 bases). Deletions cut 3 bases from V and 5 bases from J, with 16 bases between. The CDR3 covers 15 residues. CDR1 and CDR2 from the germline V gene are SGDLS and YYNGEE. This CDR3 is CASSETPGGEDTQYF. As DNA, the CDR3 is TGTGCCAGCAGCGAGACCCCCGGGGGAGAAGATACGCAGTATTTT.

The chain has TRBV28 and TRBJ1-3; D remains ambiguous. In germline, CDR1 is MDHEN, CDR2 SYDVKM. There are 15 residues in the CDR3. V lost 6 bases and J lost 0, with 12 bases in between. The CDR3 bases are TGTGCCAGCAGCCCACGGGCCGCCTCTGGAAACACCATATATTTT. Translated, it gives CASSPRAASGNTIYF.

In this sample, this clonotype turned up a few times. V usage is TRBV29-1 and J usage is TRBJ1-3; 10 bases are shared with TRBD1. Germline-derived CDR1 and CDR2 are SQVTM and ANQGSEA. The CDR3 spans 14 residues. V lost 6 bases and J lost 4; bases outside the gene matches: 6. The CDR3: CSVRTGGYGNTIYF. For the CDR3, the DNA is TGCAGCGTCCGGACAGGGGGGTACGGAAACACCATATATTTT. The complete variable domain, with remaining parts taken from reference TRBV29-1 and TRBJ1-3, reads SAVISQKPSRDICQRGTSLTIQCQVDSQVTMMFWYRQQPGQSLTLIATANQGSEATYESGFVIDKFPISRPNLTFSTLTVSNMSPEDSSIYLCSVRTGGYGNTIYFGEGSWLTVV.

This clonotype was detected only once. The rearrangement joins TRBV4-3 to TRBJ2-6; 7 bases are a match to TRBD2. Per germline, CDR1 LGHNA and CDR2 YSLEER. CDR3 length: 17 amino acids. The V segment lost 0 bases and the J segment 1 base; nucleotides outside the gene matches: 3. The CDR3 region has the DNA TGCGCCAGCAGCCAAGATGGGCGGGGGTCTGGGGCCAACGTCCTGACTTTC. This translates into CASSQDGRGSGANVLTF.

This chain links TRBV7-3 with TRBJ1-1; 7 positions agree with TRBD1. The CDR3 runs 13 residues. Trimming removed 5 bases from V and 6 bases from J; junction bases left unmatched: 6. CDR1 is SGHTA and CDR2 is FQGTGA in the germline V gene. The CDR3 nucleotides are TGTGCCAGCAGCCCACAGGGGCCCGCTGAAGCTTTCTTT. Protein product: CASSPQGPAEAFF. The whole variable domain, remainder taken from reference TRBV7-3 and TRBJ1-1, is GAGVSQTPSNKVTEKGKYVELRCDPISGHTALYWYRQSLGQGPEFLIYFQGTGAADDSGLPNDRFFAVRPEGSVSTLKIQRTERGDSAVYLCASSPQGPAEAFFGQGTRLTVV.

This clonotype has more than one count but fewer than ten. V and J are TRBV5-5 and TRBJ2-5; D is uncertain. Trimming took 2 bases from V and 5 from J, leaving 16 bases between them. CDR3 length: 15 amino acids. CDR1 and CDR2 from the germline V gene are SGHKS and YYEKEE (reference sequence). The CDR3 protein is CASSFSPIPGETQYF. CDR3 DNA sequence: TGTGCCAGCAGCTTTAGCCCCATCCCCGGGGAGACCCAGTACTTC. Full variable domain (missing parts from reference TRBV5-5 and TRBJ2-5): DAGVTQSPTHLIKTRGQQVTLRCSPISGHKSVSWYQQVLGQGPQFIFQYYEKEERGRGNFPDRFSARQFPNYSSELNVNALLLGDSALYLCASSFSPIPGETQYFGPGTRLLVL.

This chain links TRBV10-3 with TRBJ2-3, with no clear D. Germline V lookup: CDR1 ENHRY, CDR2 SYGVKD. Between the trimmed V and J ends, which lost 0 bases and 1 base, there was a span of 5 bases. The CDR3 is 14 residues long. The CDR3 protein is CAISESARTDTQYF. Here the CDR3 DNA reads TGTGCCATCAGTGAGTCTGCCCGCACAGATACGCAGTATTTT.

DNA of the CDR3: TGTGCCAGCAGCCAAGCCGAGGGGACCGAGCAGTTCTTC. Protein sequence: CASSQAEGTEQFF. The rearrangement joins TRBV4-2 to TRBJ2-1; D may match TRBD1 or TRBD2 (5 bases each). The CDR3 spans 13 residues. V was trimmed by 1 base and J by 10 bases, leaving 11 bases between them. Germline V gene sequence: CDR1 LGHNA, CDR2 YNFKEQ.

This clonotype was recorded a few times. The gene calls are TRBV7-2 and TRBJ1-6; unclear D gene. CDR1 and CDR2 from the germline V gene are SGHTA and FQGNSA. This CDR3 has 13 residues. V was cut by 6 bases and J by 4 bases, with 7 bases left in between. This CDR3 is CASSTPYNSPLHF. CDR3 nucleotides: TGTGCCAGCAGTACACCATATAATTCACCCCTCCACTTT.

V gene TRBV12-3 or TRBV12-4 combines with J gene TRBJ2-5, with 9 bases that match TRBD2. CDR3 length equals 15 residues. The V segment lost 3 bases and the J segment 1 base; nucleotides outside the gene matches: 3. The CDR3 nucleotides are TGTGCCAGCAGTTTGGCTAGCGGGGCCCAAGAGACCCAGTACTTC. Its protein is CASSLASGAQETQYF.

The chain joins TRBV5-1 to TRBJ1-6; 7 nucleotides match TRBD1. Germline lookup yields CDR1 SGHRS and CDR2 YFSETQ. There are 13 residues in the CDR3. J lost 10 bases, V lost 3 bases, and 4 bases had no gene match. CDR3 in DNA: TGCGCCAGCAGCTCGCTACAGGGGTCACCCCTCCACTTT. The encoded protein is CASSSLQGSPLHF.

The V gene is TRBV10-1, the J gene TRBJ2-3, with TRBD2 matching over 8 bases. V was clipped by 2 bases and J by 6 bases; unmatched bases: 16. Germline V gene data show CDR1 as WNHNN and CDR2 as SYGVQD (reference sequence). CDR3 length: 18 residues. The CDR3 DNA reads TGCGCCAGCAGTGAGCCCCTAATGGCGGGGGGAACCTCGGATACGCAGTATTTT. It encodes CASSEPLMAGGTSDTQYF.

The chain carries TRBV7-2 and TRBJ1-1, with no clear D. CDR3 length: 14 amino acids. Trimming cost V 1 base and J 6 bases, with 12 bases left between them. CDR1 SGHTA and CDR2 FQGNSA come from the germline V gene. CDR3 nucleotide sequence: TGTGCCAGCAGCTTAGATTTAGGAGTGCCTGAAGCTTTCTTT. Translated: CASSLDLGVPEAFF.

The gene calls are TRBV24-1 and TRBJ2-1; TRBD1 matches at 9 bases. Germline CDR1 is KGHDR and CDR2 is SFDVKD. The CDR3 extends over 14 amino acids. J gave up 8 bases and V 3 bases, and 4 bases lay outside the gene matches. The CDR3 reads CATSDPTGGYEQFF. DNA of the CDR3: TGTGCCACCAGTGATCCCACAGGGGGCTATGAGCAGTTCTTC.

This clonotype was observed a few times. This chain uses TRBV20-1 with TRBJ2-3; 10 nucleotides agree with TRBD2. The V and J ends lost 7 bases and 2 bases, in that order; junction bases with no gene match: 6. The germline V gene encodes CDR1 DFQATT and CDR2 SNEGSKA (reference sequence). This CDR3 spans 14 amino acids. CDR3 region: CSVLAGEVTDTQYF. The CDR3 DNA reads as TGCAGTGTTCTAGCGGGGGAGGTCACAGATACGCAGTATTTT.

This clonotype was counted a few times. This chain links TRBV28 with TRBJ2-7; 10 nucleotides match TRBD1. The germline CDR1 and CDR2 sequences are MDHEN and SYDVKM. Trimming at V came to 4 bases and at J to 4 bases, leaving 10 bases not matched to a gene. The CDR3 consists of 16 residues. The CDR3 region is CASSSLGTGALYEQYV. The CDR3 DNA is TGTGCCAGCAGTTCCCTCGGGACAGGGGCGCTATACGAGCAGTACGTC.

The J gene is TRBJ2-5, the V gene TRBV29-1; 10 bases fit TRBD1. In germline, CDR1 is SQVTM, CDR2 ANQGSEA. V lost 4 bases and J lost 5; bases outside the gene matches: 1. CDR3 length: 12 amino acids. The CDR3 loop is CSVADRGETQYF. CDR3 DNA: TGCAGCGTTGCGGACAGGGGGGAGACCCAGTACTTC.

The chain couples TRBV7-2 to TRBJ1-4; 9 bases line up with TRBD1. The germline gives CDR1 SGHTA, CDR2 FQGNSA. The CDR3 has 18 residues. J lost 3 bases, V lost 1 base, and 9 bases had no gene match. CDR3 amino acids: CASSLGPGTGMSNEKLFF. The DNA for the CDR3 is TGTGCCAGCAGCTTAGGTCCTGGGACAGGGATGTCTAATGAAAAACTGTTTTTT.